These 30 T cell receptor beta chains came from one sample sequenced in a study of blood T cell repertoires in COVID-19. Sequencing used immunoSEQ multiplex PCR; TCRdb keeps in-frame clones, though not all of them. This sample has about 35,000 clones; approximately 78% occur once, and the top ten carry approximately 9.1%. The sample taken for sequencing was peripheral blood. The receptors were gathered from a man aged 55 to 70 in a cohort sampled during active COVID-19.

The rearrangement links TRBV11-3 to TRBJ1-1; 7 nucleotides align to TRBD1. Germline V lookup: CDR1 SGHNT, CDR2 YENEEA. The CDR3 loop spans 15 amino acids. With 5 bases clipped from V and 3 bases from J, the junction kept 9 bases outside the gene matches. The CDR3 DNA sequence: TGTGCCAGCAGCACCACAGACAGGGCTTACACTGAAGCTTTCTTT. Residues: CASSTTDRAYTEAFF.

The chain is built from TRBV28 and TRBJ2-3, with TRBD2 identical over 7 bases. This CDR3 comprises 15 residues. From germline, CDR1 is MDHEN and CDR2 SYDVKM. Germline trimming cut 9 bases from V and 0 bases from J; bases unmatched to any gene: 9. CDR3 nucleotide sequence: TGTGCCAGAAATAGAGCGGGAACGAGCACAGATACGCAGTATTTT. Residues: CARNRAGTSTDTQYF.

The V gene is TRBV5-4, the J gene TRBJ2-7, with TRBD2 identical over 10 bases. The V and J ends lost 0 bases and 2 bases, in that order; junction bases with no gene match: 2. Per the germline V gene, CDR1 is SGHNT and CDR2 is YYREEE (reference sequence). CDR3 length equals 15 residues. The CDR3 reads CASSLGAGGTYEQYF. CDR3 nucleotide sequence: TGTGCCAGCAGCTTGGGAGCGGGAGGGACCTACGAGCAGTACTTC.

The V gene is TRBV3-1 (or the pseudogene TRBV3-2), the J gene TRBJ1-2, with a weak D call TRBD1 (5 bases). Trimming pared 0 bases from V and 5 bases from J, leaving 16 bases between. The CDR3 is 16 residues long. Germline CDR1 is LGHDT and CDR2 is YNNKEL (reference sequence). The CDR3 DNA reads as TGTGCCAGCAGCCAAGATTTTTTAGTGGACACTTATGGCTACACCTTC. It encodes CASSQDFLVDTYGYTF.

V gene TRBV10-1 combines with J gene TRBJ2-1, with 12 bases matching TRBD1. The trim removed 5 bases at V and 10 bases at J, leaving 9 bases unmatched. Germline CDR1 reads WNHNN; CDR2 reads SYGVQD (reference sequence). The CDR3 length is 15 residues. CDR3 in DNA: TGCGCCAGCAGTCACCGGGACAGGGGGCTAGGCGAGCAGTTCTTC. Amino acid sequence: CASSHRDRGLGEQFF.

The chain uses TRBV7-2 and TRBJ1-5; a possible D gene is TRBD1 (6 bases). Trimming shortened V by 5 bases and J by 7 bases, and 12 bases separated the two germline ends. The germline V gene encodes CDR1 SGHTA and CDR2 FQGNSA. CDR3 length: 13 amino acids. The CDR3 DNA reads TGTGCCAGCAGCGTGGCAGGGGTGCAGCCCCAGCATTTT. Translated, it gives CASSVAGVQPQHF.

Remarks on this clone: This CDR3 is also generated by other DNA sequences in the sample. CDR3 bases: TGTGCCAGCAGCTTAGCGGGGGGAGAGACCCAGTACTTC. Protein product: CASSLAGGETQYF. The rearrangement links TRBV7-8 to TRBJ2-5, with a possible D match to TRBD2 (6 bases). V lost 0 bases and J lost 4, with 6 bases in between. The CDR3 runs to 13 residues. Germline V gene sequence: CDR1 SGHVS, CDR2 FQNEAQ.

The J gene is TRBJ2-7, the V gene TRBV7-9, with D perhaps matching TRBD2 (5 bases). The germline CDR1 and CDR2 sequences are SEHNR and FQNEAQ (reference sequence). The CDR3 runs 12 residues. The V and J ends lost 5 bases and 3 bases respectively, with 8 bases between them. The CDR3 is CASSQTNYEQYF. In DNA form, the CDR3 reads TGTGCCAGCAGCCAGACTAACTACGAGCAGTACTTC. Full variable domain (remainder filled in from reference TRBV7-9 and TRBJ2-7): DTGVSQNPRHKITKRGQNVTFRCDPISEHNRLYWYRQTLGQGPEFLTYFQNEAQLEKSRLLSDRFSAERPKGSFSTLEIQRTEQGDSAMYLCASSQTNYEQYFGPGTRLTVT.

The genes are TRBV9 and TRBJ2-1; 10 bases fit TRBD2. V shed 0 bases and J 0 bases; nucleotides not matched to a gene: 6. This CDR3 contains 18 residues. Germline CDR1 reads SGDLS; CDR2 reads YYNGEE. CDR3: CASSVADIAGGSYNEQFF. CDR3 bases: TGTGCCAGCAGCGTAGCCGACATAGCGGGGGGCTCCTACAATGAGCAGTTCTTC. Based on the CDR3 plus reference TRBV9 and TRBJ2-1, the full variable domain is DSGVTQTPKHLITATGQRVTLRCSPRSGDLSVYWYQQSLDQGLQFLIQYYNGEERAKGNILERFSAQQFPDLHSELNLSSLELGDSALYFCASSVADIAGGSYNEQFFGPGTRLTVL.

The rearrangement links TRBV7-2 to TRBJ1-2; a possible D gene is TRBD1 (6 bases). Trimming cost V 1 base and J 4 bases, with 13 bases left between them. This CDR3 comprises 15 residues. Germline V lookup: CDR1 SGHTA, CDR2 FQGNSA. The CDR3 is CASSLETGNSYGYTF. DNA for the CDR3: TGTGCCAGCAGCTTAGAAACAGGGAATAGCTATGGCTACACCTTC.

The J gene is TRBJ2-7, the V gene TRBV7-9, with TRBD2 matching 11 bases. The V gene's germline CDR1 is SEHNR and CDR2 FQNEAQ (reference sequence). V was clipped by 2 bases and J by 2 bases; unmatched bases: 8. The CDR3 is 17 amino acids. The CDR3 spells CASSLLLAGVRTYEQYF. For the CDR3, the DNA is TGTGCCAGCAGCTTATTACTAGCGGGAGTAAGGACCTACGAGCAGTACTTC.

The genes are TRBV9 and TRBJ2-1; possibly TRBD2 for D (6 bases). Trimming cost V 2 bases and J 1 base, with 10 bases left between them. This CDR3 has 15 residues. Per germline, CDR1 SGDLS and CDR2 YYNGEE. The CDR3, as DNA: TGTGCCAGCAGCGTTGGCGGGAATTCCTACAATGAGCAGTTCTTC. It yields the protein CASSVGGNSYNEQFF. The full variable domain, rest sourced from reference TRBV9 and TRBJ2-1, is DSGVTQTPKHLITATGQRVTLRCSPRSGDLSVYWYQQSLDQGLQFLIQYYNGEERAKGNILERFSAQQFPDLHSELNLSSLELGDSALYFCASSVGGNSYNEQFFGPGTRLTVL.

This clone has only one observation. The chain combines TRBV18 with TRBJ2-1; D is uncertain. V shed 3 bases and J shed 7 bases, with 19 bases lying between them. CDR3 length: 16 amino acids. CDR1 is KGHSH, CDR2 LQKENI, per germline. The CDR3 DNA sequence: TGTGCCAGCTCACCCGTTGTTCTAGGTGGTTGGAATGAGCAGTTCTTC. Amino acids: CASSPVVLGGWNEQFF.

The DNA for the CDR3 is TGTGCCAGCAGTGACGGGGGCACAGATACGCAGTATTTT. Its protein product is CASSDGGTDTQYF. The rearrangement links TRBV6-1 to TRBJ2-3; perhaps TRBD2 as D (5 bases). V was pared by 3 bases and J by 1 base, with 5 bases between. Germline loops: CDR1 MNHNS, CDR2 SASEGT. This CDR3 region has 13 residues.

The V gene is TRBV11-2, the J gene TRBJ2-7; 8 bases line up with TRBD1. From germline, CDR1 is SGHAT and CDR2 FQNNGV. CDR3 size: 16 residues. The V and J ends lost 3 bases and 9 bases, in that order; junction bases with no gene match: 16. The CDR3 is CASSLGTGDRLRGQYF. The CDR3 DNA reads as TGTGCCAGCAGCTTGGGGACAGGCGATCGTCTCCGGGGGCAGTACTTC.

This clone was found a few times. The genes are TRBV4-3 and TRBJ1-2; D remains unclear. V was clipped by 0 bases and J by 6 bases, with 8 bases between them. CDR3 length: 13 residues. The germline V gene encodes CDR1 LGHNA and CDR2 YSLEER. The CDR3 loop is CASSQDDEDGYTF. The CDR3 coding sequence is TGCGCCAGCAGCCAAGATGACGAGGATGGCTACACCTTC.

V and J are TRBV24-1 and TRBJ1-2; 9 bases agree with TRBD1. CDR3 length: 13 amino acids. Germline V gene sequence: CDR1 KGHDR, CDR2 SFDVKD. Trimming removed 9 bases from V and 7 bases from J; junction bases left unmatched: 8. The CDR3 loop is CATGRTGEFGYTF. For the CDR3, the DNA is TGTGCCACCGGGAGGACAGGGGAGTTTGGCTACACCTTC.

The chain carries TRBV9 and TRBJ2-7; the match to TRBD2 covers 8 bases. The CDR3 extends over 15 amino acids. The V gene's germline CDR1 is SGDLS and CDR2 YYNGEE. Unmatched junction bases numbered 4, after V lost 0 bases and J lost 2 bases. CDR3 in amino acids: CASSVEAGGTYEQYF. The CDR3 coding sequence is TGTGCCAGCAGCGTAGAGGCGGGGGGTACCTACGAGCAGTACTTC.

This clone has a single count. The genes are TRBV13 and TRBJ2-6, with TRBD1 identical over 7 bases. Germline assignment: CDR1 PRHDT and CDR2 FYEKMQ (reference sequence). Trimming at V came to 5 bases and at J to 2 bases, leaving 3 bases not matched to a gene. The CDR3 spans 15 residues. The chain's CDR3 is CASSKTGAGANVLTF. DNA of the CDR3: TGTGCCAGCAGCAAAACAGGGGCTGGGGCCAACGTCCTGACTTTC.

J is TRBJ2-1 and V is TRBV2, with 14 bases fitting TRBD2. V lost 4 bases and J lost 6; bases outside the gene matches: 5. Per the germline V gene, CDR1 is SNHLY and CDR2 is FYNNEI. CDR3 length equals 16 residues. In nucleotides, the CDR3 is TGTGCCAGCAGTGTTACCGGGACTAGCGGGGGCAATGAGCAGTTCTTC. Residues: CASSVTGTSGGNEQFF.

The chain uses TRBV6-5 and TRBJ2-7; TRBD1 agrees at 7 bases. The germline gives CDR1 MNHEY, CDR2 SVGAGI. V shed 2 bases and J 3 bases; nucleotides not matched to a gene: 7. This CDR3 contains 15 residues. The CDR3 region has the DNA TGTGCCAGCAGTTACAGATTACAGGGGCACTACGAGCAGTACTTC. This gives the protein CASSYRLQGHYEQYF.

The chain couples TRBV9 to TRBJ2-3; TRBD2 agrees at 7 bases. Germline CDR1 reads SGDLS; CDR2 reads YYNGEE. V dropped 2 bases and J dropped 0; count of bases not matched to a gene: 3. The CDR3 runs 15 residues. CDR3 DNA sequence: TGTGCCAGCAGCGTGAGCGGGATCAGCACAGATACGCAGTATTTT. This encodes CASSVSGISTDTQYF.

The CDR3 region has the DNA TGTGCCTGGAGTGTCGGGACAGGGTCGGACTATGGCTACACCTTC. Protein product: CAWSVGTGSDYGYTF. The chain employs TRBV30 and TRBJ1-2, with 9 bases fitting TRBD1. Looked up from germline, CDR1 is GTSNPN and CDR2 is SVGIG (reference sequence). CDR3 length equals 15 residues. V gave up 0 bases and J gave up 3 bases; unmatched junction bases: 5.

The chain joins TRBV10-3 to TRBJ2-7; 8 nucleotides agree with TRBD1. With V trimmed by 0 bases and J by 2 bases, 9 bases remained unmatched. The CDR3 spans 17 residues. Germline CDR1 ENHRY, CDR2 SYGVKD. The chain's CDR3 is CAISESLTGDAAYEQYF. In DNA form, the CDR3 reads TGTGCCATCAGTGAGTCCCTGACAGGGGACGCCGCCTACGAGCAGTACTTC.

This chain joins TRBV28 and TRBJ2-7; D not certain. This CDR3 region has 14 residues. V lost 5 bases and J 3 bases, leaving 14 bases between the germline ends. Germline CDR1 and CDR2: MDHEN and SYDVKM. In nucleotides, the CDR3 is TGTGCCAGCAGTATGTTCCAGGCCCTCTACGAGCAGTACTTC. Its protein is CASSMFQALYEQYF.

This rearrangement joins TRBV7-8 to TRBJ1-1; the D is unclear. The V end lost 2 bases, the J end lost 0 bases, and 7 bases lay between the germline ends. Germline V lookup: CDR1 SGHVS, CDR2 FQNEAQ. This CDR3 has 14 amino acids. The CDR3: CASSLNNMNTEAFF. The CDR3 DNA sequence: TGTGCCAGCAGCTTAAACAACATGAACACTGAAGCTTTCTTT.

The V gene is TRBV6-5, the J gene TRBJ1-2, with TRBD1 identical over 9 bases. The germline V gene has CDR1 MNHEY and CDR2 SVGAGI. With 4 bases clipped from V and 5 bases from J, the junction kept 11 bases outside the gene matches. The CDR3 extends over 16 amino acids. The CDR3 reads CASSLTPGTGIYGYTF. CDR3 in DNA: TGTGCCAGCAGTTTAACGCCCGGGACAGGGATTTATGGCTACACCTTC.

The chain joins TRBV7-6 to TRBJ2-7; 8 bases line up with TRBD1. This CDR3 has 15 residues. Germline lookup yields CDR1 SGHVS and CDR2 FNYEAQ. J gave up 1 base and V 6 bases, and 8 bases lay outside the gene matches. The CDR3 sequence: CASSLGQGISYEQYF. The CDR3, as DNA: TGTGCCAGCAGTCTTGGACAGGGAATATCCTACGAGCAGTACTTC.

The V and J genes are TRBV10-2 and TRBJ2-7, with TRBD2 identical over 12 bases. Germline V lookup: CDR1 WSHSY, CDR2 SAAADI. CDR3 length equals 15 residues. The V and J ends lost 4 bases and 5 bases, in that order; junction bases with no gene match: 6. CDR3 sequence reads: CASSGSSGGANEQYF. In DNA, the CDR3 is TGCGCCAGCAGTGGGTCTAGCGGGGGGGCCAACGAGCAGTACTTC.

This clone has just a few counts. V and J are TRBV28 and TRBJ1-5; TRBD1 matches 8 bases. The CDR3 runs 16 residues. Germline CDR1 is MDHEN and CDR2 is SYDVKM. After removal of 3 bases from V and 2 bases from J, the junction contained 6 bases not matched to a gene. The CDR3 nucleotides read TGTGCCAGCAGTTTCCACCGGACAGGGCGCAATCAGCCCCAGCATTTT. This encodes CASSFHRTGRNQPQHF.